The clone carrying this T cell receptor (beta chain) was seen a handful of times. 60 Vbeta and 13 Jbeta primers were used in PCR. Some clones are missing from TCRdb's copy, which holds only in-frame ones; the method was immunoSEQ multiplex PCR. This sample has about 130,000 clones, with roughly 10% found just once. The sample is drawn from a study of cytomegalovirus exposure and HLA in healthy donors. Trimming removed 3 bases from V and 1 base from J, with 15 bases in between. CDR3 length equals 16 residues. Germline CDR1 MDHEN, CDR2 SYDVKM. Sequencing was performed on PBMCs. This chain connects TRBV28 to TRBJ1-1, with TRBD1 as a possible D gene (5 bases). This receptor was obtained from a woman aged 18-35 years in good health and CMV-seropositive. The CDR3 coding sequence is TGTGCCAGCAGTTTCTTCGGGAGGGGCACGAACACTGAAGCTTTCTTT. Protein product: CASSFFGRGTNTEAFF.